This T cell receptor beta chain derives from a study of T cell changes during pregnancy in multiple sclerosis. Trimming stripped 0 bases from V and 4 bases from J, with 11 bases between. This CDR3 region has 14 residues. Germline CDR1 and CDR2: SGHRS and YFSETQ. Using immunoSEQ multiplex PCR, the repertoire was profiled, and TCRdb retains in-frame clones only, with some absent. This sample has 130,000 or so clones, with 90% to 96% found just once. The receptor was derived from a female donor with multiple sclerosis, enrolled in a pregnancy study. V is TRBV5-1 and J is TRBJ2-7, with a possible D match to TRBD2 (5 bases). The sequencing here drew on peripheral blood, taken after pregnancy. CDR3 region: CASSLEASWYEQYF. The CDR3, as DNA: TGCGCCAGCAGCTTGGAGGCTAGCTGGTACGAGCAGTACTTC.